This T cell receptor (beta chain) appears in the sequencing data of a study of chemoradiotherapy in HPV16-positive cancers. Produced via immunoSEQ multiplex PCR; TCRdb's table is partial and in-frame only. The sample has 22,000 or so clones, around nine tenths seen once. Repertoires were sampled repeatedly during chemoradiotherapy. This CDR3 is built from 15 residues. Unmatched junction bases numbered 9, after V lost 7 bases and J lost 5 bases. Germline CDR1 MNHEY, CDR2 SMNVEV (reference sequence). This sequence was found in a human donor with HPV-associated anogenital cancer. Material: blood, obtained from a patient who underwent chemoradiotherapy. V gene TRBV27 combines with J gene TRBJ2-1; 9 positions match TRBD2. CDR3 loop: CASKGISGGHNEQFF. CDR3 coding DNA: TGTGCCAGCAAAGGGATTAGCGGGGGTCACAATGAGCAGTTCTTC.